This T cell receptor beta chain was profiled in a study of blood T cell repertoires in COVID-19. Study at large: Collection of acute and convalescent COVID-19 samples took place in the United States, Italy and Spain.

Per germline, CDR1 SGHVS and CDR2 FQNEAQ. The V and J ends lost 3 bases and 1 base respectively, with 18 bases between them. The CDR3 is 17 residues long. This clone showed up just a few times. Per the original methods: Researchers report that nucleated cell counts were estimated from reference gene primer amplification. Generated by immunoSEQ multiplex PCR, the TCRdb table keeps only in-frame clones and is missing some. Clone size and V and J calls were adopted from that table, with D and trimming inferred from the DNA. Among 65,000 or so clones, roughly 80% were seen once, and the ten largest hold 25%.

The TCR was taken from a human donor in a cohort sampled during active COVID-19. The specimen was peripheral blood. The rearrangement uses TRBV7-8 and TRBJ1-1, with a possible D match to TRBD1 (5 bases). Here the CDR3 DNA reads TGTGCCAGCAGCTTGGCAGACCCCACAGGTCCGAACACTGAAGCTTTCTTT. It specifies CASSLADPTGPNTEAFF. The complete variable domain, with remaining parts taken from reference TRBV7-8 and TRBJ1-1, reads GAGVSQSPRYKVAKRGQDVALRCDPISGHVSLFWYQQALGQGPEFLTYFQNEAQLDKSGLPSDRFFAERPEGSVSTLKIQRTQQEDSAVYLCASSLADPTGPNTEAFFGQGTRLTVV.